The 12 T cell receptor beta chains presented below share a single source sample, sequenced in a study of a mutant IDH1 vaccine in newly diagnosed glioma. Which antigens these TCRs recognize remains unknown. Only in-frame clones appear in the TCRdb table, and some are missing; sequencing was by immunoSEQ multiplex PCR. This table has 120,000 or so clones, around 80% appearing once. Time point: week 11, during vaccination. With topical imiquimod, each dose of the vaccine consisted of 300 ug of mutant IDH1 20-mer peptide. The sample here was PBMCs, taken from a glioma patient whose treatment included an IDH1 peptide vaccine. The receptors here all came from a man aged 40-49 years with glioma.

The chain couples TRBV7-2 to TRBJ2-3; TRBD2 agrees at 9 bases. J was trimmed by 4 bases and V by 1 base; bases with no gene match: 6. This CDR3 is built from 16 residues. The V gene's germline CDR1 is SGHTA and CDR2 FQGNSA. The CDR3, as DNA: TGTGCCAGCAGCTTAGAAGGCGGGGGGGCTGCAGATACGCAGTATTTT. Encoded protein: CASSLEGGGAADTQYF. The full variable domain, in which reference TRBV7-2 and TRBJ2-3 provide the parts outside the CDR3, is GAGVSQSPSNKVTEKGKDVELRCDPISGHTALYWYRQSLGQGLEFLIYFQGNSAPDKSGLPSDRFSAERTGGSVSTLTIQRTQQEDSAVYLCASSLEGGGAADTQYFGPGTRLTVL.

The chain joins TRBV11-2 to TRBJ2-1; 8 positions match TRBD2. The CDR3 consists of 15 residues. CDR1 and CDR2 (germline): SGHAT, FQNNGV. The V gene end was trimmed by 6 bases and the J gene end by 5 bases; junction bases not matched to a gene: 9. CDR3 in DNA: TGTGCCAGCAGTTTGAGCGGGGGTATGAACAATGAGCAGTTCTTC. Its protein product is CASSLSGGMNNEQFF.

This clone has only one observation. The V gene is TRBV7-2, the J gene TRBJ2-3; no clear D gene. Germline CDR1 reads SGHTA; CDR2 reads FQGNSA. CDR3 length: 15 residues. V was pared by 7 bases and J by 0 bases, with 14 bases between. Written as DNA, the CDR3 is TGTGCCAGCACCCCCTCCCCGGCTAGCACAGATACGCAGTATTTT. This gives the protein CASTPSPASTDTQYF.

This sequence joins TRBV19 and TRBJ2-3; 7 bases fit TRBD1. V lost 5 bases and J lost 1; bases outside the gene matches: 9. There are 16 residues in the CDR3. CDR1 is LNHDA and CDR2 is SQIVND in the germline V gene (reference sequence). CDR3 amino acids: CASSPRQGFGTDTQYF. The CDR3 nucleotides read TGTGCCAGTAGTCCGAGACAGGGATTCGGCACAGATACGCAGTATTTT. The full variable domain, in which reference TRBV19 and TRBJ2-3 provide the parts outside the CDR3, is DGGITQSPKYLFRKEGQNVTLSCEQNLNHDAMYWYRQDPGQGLRLIYYSQIVNDFQKGDIAEGYSVSREKKESFPLTVTSAQKNPTAFYLCASSPRQGFGTDTQYFGPGTRLTVL.

The chain couples TRBV6-5 to TRBJ1-1, with 8 nucleotides matching TRBD1. The CDR3 runs to 15 residues. The germline CDR1 and CDR2 sequences are MNHEY and SVGAGI. The V segment lost 0 bases and the J segment 4 bases; nucleotides outside the gene matches: 4. CDR3 protein: CASSYSGQGPTEAFF. The CDR3, as DNA: TGTGCCAGCAGTTACTCCGGACAGGGCCCCACTGAAGCTTTCTTT.

V gene TRBV5-1 combines with J gene TRBJ2-1; no reliable D call. CDR1 and CDR2 (germline): SGHRS, YFSETQ. This CDR3 is built from 11 residues. V lost 4 bases to trimming and J lost 9 bases, with 8 bases between them. The CDR3 sequence: CASSQDIEQFF. In DNA, the CDR3 is TGCGCCAGCAGCCAAGACATTGAGCAGTTCTTC.

The V gene is TRBV27, the J gene TRBJ2-1, with 9 positions matching TRBD1. The CDR3 totals 15 residues. The junction had 12 bases not matched to a gene; V was cut back by 5 bases and J by 10 bases. Germline CDR1 is MNHEY and CDR2 is SMNVEV (reference sequence). CDR3: CASSTLGQGRREQFF. The CDR3 DNA sequence: TGTGCCAGCAGTACCCTGGGACAGGGTCGCCGGGAGCAGTTCTTC.

The chain carries TRBV5-6 and TRBJ1-2, with D tentatively TRBD1 (5 bases). Germline assignment: CDR1 SGHDT and CDR2 YYEEEE. This CDR3 has 14 residues. Trimming left V 4 bases short and J 0 bases short, with 10 bases between. CDR3 sequence: CASSPDRANYGYTF. The CDR3 DNA reads as TGTGCCAGCAGCCCCGACAGAGCTAACTATGGCTACACCTTC.

This chain uses TRBV5-5 with TRBJ2-7; D is possibly TRBD1 (5 bases). Per the germline V gene, CDR1 is SGHKS and CDR2 is YYEKEE (reference sequence). The germline V and J ends were trimmed by 0 bases and 2 bases, with 9 bases remaining between them. The CDR3 consists of 14 residues. CDR3 coding DNA: TGTGCCAGCAGCTTGGAACCACAGGCCTACGAGCAGTACTTC. Translating it yields CASSLEPQAYEQYF.

The chain combines TRBV28 with TRBJ2-1; 8 nucleotides agree with TRBD1. From germline, CDR1 is MDHEN and CDR2 SYDVKM. The CDR3 consists of 12 residues. The V segment lost 6 bases and the J segment 10 bases; nucleotides outside the gene matches: 5. The CDR3 loop is CASSSDRGEQFF. CDR3 nucleotide sequence: TGTGCCAGCAGCTCCGACAGGGGCGAGCAGTTCTTC.

This chain connects TRBV7-8 to TRBJ1-1, with a possible D match to TRBD1 (5 bases). CDR1 and CDR2 from the germline V gene are SGHVS and FQNEAQ. Trimming pared 3 bases from V and 10 bases from J, leaving 21 bases between. There are 15 residues in the CDR3. The CDR3 is CASSFDRGALEGAFF. CDR3 in DNA: TGTGCCAGCAGCTTCGATCGGGGCGCCCTGGAGGGAGCTTTCTTT.

The rearrangement links TRBV29-1 to TRBJ2-2; 14 bases align to TRBD2. Germline V gene lookup returns CDR1 SQVTM and CDR2 ANQGSEA. V lost 6 bases, J lost 7 bases, and 4 bases stayed unmatched. The CDR3 is 14 residues long. CDR3 in amino acids: CSVAGLAGGGELFF. CDR3 coding DNA: TGCAGCGTCGCTGGACTAGCGGGAGGCGGGGAGCTGTTTTTT.